This passage covers 30 T cell receptor beta chains from one sample sequenced in a study of human T cells and chemical hapten exposure. Each CDR3 protein gets one entry after TCRdb re-called the RACE reads with MiXCR. The sample includes 80,000 to 100,000 distinct CDR3 sequences, 7% to 10% of them seen just once. Time point described: patch test 2, 6 weeks after DPC sensitization. Documented treatment: therapeutic diphenylcyclopropenone sensitization with weekly scalp DPC. The source was whole blood, collected in connection with sensitization to the hapten diphenylcyclopropenone (DPC). These receptors all stem from a woman aged 40 to 55 with alopecia areata. Some clones in this sample may be carry-over from other donors' samples.

The gene calls are TRBV5-1 and TRBJ2-1, with 12 bases that match TRBD2. CDR1 is SGHRS and CDR2 is YFSETQ in the germline V gene. Trimming at V came to 5 bases and at J to 15 bases, leaving 12 bases not matched to a gene. CDR3 length: 14 amino acids. This chain's CDR3 is CASRETSGSIPWFF. Written as DNA, the CDR3 is TGCGCCAGCAGGGAGACTAGCGGGAGTATCCCTTGGTTCTTC.

The rearrangement uses TRBV10-3 and TRBJ1-6, with D possibly matching TRBD1 (5 bases). V was clipped by 2 bases and J by 0 bases, with 8 bases between them. Germline V gene data show CDR1 as ENHRY and CDR2 as SYGVKD. The CDR3 has 16 residues. The CDR3 bases are TGTGCCATCAGTGAGATGGGACCCTCCTATAATTCACCCCTCCACTTT. It is translated as CAISEMGPSYNSPLHF.

This clonotype was counted only a few times. The chain uses TRBV6-2 or TRBV6-3 and TRBJ1-1; TRBD1 is a possible D gene (6 bases). V was cut by 8 bases and J by 3 bases, with 13 bases left in between. Looked up from germline, CDR1 is MNHEY and CDR2 is SVGEGT. The CDR3 sequence is 13 residues long. The CDR3: CASGNTGHTEAFF. The CDR3 DNA follows: TGTGCCAGCGGCAATACAGGGCACACTGAAGCTTTCTTT.

The V gene is TRBV28, the J gene TRBJ2-7; tentatively, D is TRBD1 (7 bases). The length of the CDR3 is 12 residues. Germline V gives CDR1 MDHEN, CDR2 SYDVKM. V shed 7 bases and J shed 6 bases, with 13 bases lying between them. In DNA form, the CDR3 reads TGTGCCAGCAAGGAGGGGGCGGCCGAGCAGTACTTC. Its protein is CASKEGAAEQYF.

The rearrangement uses TRBV7-2 and TRBJ2-5; D possibly matches TRBD1 or TRBD2 (6 bases each). V lost 5 bases, J lost 3 bases, and 16 bases lay in between. Germline CDR1 reads SGHTA; CDR2 reads FQGNSA. CDR3 length: 15 residues. CDR3 bases: TGTGCCAGCAGCCTATTTGGGGGGACAAAAGAGACCCAGTACTTC. Its protein product is CASSLFGGTKETQYF.

This clonotype was detected many times. The chain combines TRBV29-1 with TRBJ2-1; D not resolved. V was pared by 2 bases and J by 0 bases, with 8 bases between. Germline V CDR1 and CDR2: SQVTM, ANQGSEA. This CDR3 contains 14 residues. Here the CDR3 reads CSVETRSSYNEQFF. The CDR3 region has the DNA TGCAGCGTTGAAACCAGGAGCTCCTACAATGAGCAGTTCTTC.

This clonotype was counted many times. The chain carries TRBV5-6 and TRBJ2-7, with D hard to call. Per germline, CDR1 SGHDT and CDR2 YYEEEE. CDR3 length: 18 amino acids. V dropped 7 bases and J dropped 0 bases, with 26 bases sitting between them. CDR3 protein: CASPVQVSSPPSSYEQYF. DNA of the CDR3: TGTGCCAGCCCCGTTCAGGTGTCCAGTCCTCCGAGCTCCTACGAGCAGTACTTC.

About this clonotype itself: Here the CDR3 omits its conserved ending phenylalanine or tryptophan, so a read error is the likely source. The J gene is TRBJ2-7, the V gene TRBV7-2; D possibly uses TRBD1 or TRBD2 (6 bases each). The germline gives CDR1 SGHTA, CDR2 FQGNSA. The length of the CDR3 is 15 residues. V was pared by 5 bases and J by 2 bases, with 16 bases between. The CDR3: CASSRWGASTYEQYL. The DNA of the CDR3 is TGTGCCAGCAGCCGTTGGGGGGCATCAACCTACGAGCAGTACCTC.

This clonotype showed up many times. J is TRBJ2-1 and V is TRBV29-1; D not certain. Germline V CDR1 and CDR2: SQVTM, ANQGSEA. The CDR3 has 13 residues. Between the trimmed V and J ends, which lost 5 bases and 8 bases, there was a span of 16 bases. CDR3 DNA sequence: TGCAGCGTTTTCAGGCCGGTAGTCGATGAGCAGTTCTTC. Its protein is CSVFRPVVDEQFF.

This clonotype has a count of ten or more. V is TRBV28 and J is TRBJ2-1, with D possibly matching TRBD2 (5 bases). CDR3 length equals 17 residues. The V and J ends lost 3 bases and 0 bases respectively, with 15 bases between them. The V gene's germline CDR1 is MDHEN and CDR2 SYDVKM. The CDR3 sequence: CASSFTRASSSYNEQFF. The CDR3, as DNA: TGTGCCAGCAGTTTTACTAGAGCTAGTAGCTCCTACAATGAGCAGTTCTTC.

This clonotype appeared a few times. This chain joins TRBV7-2 and TRBJ2-7; unclear D gene. Trimming cost V 1 base and J 2 bases, with 9 bases left between them. The germline V gene encodes CDR1 SGHTA and CDR2 FQGNSA. The CDR3 loop spans 14 amino acids. CDR3 region: CASSLGLGPYEQYF. In DNA, the CDR3 is TGTGCCAGCAGCTTAGGCCTAGGACCCTACGAGCAGTACTTC. Full variable domain (outside the CDR3, taken from reference TRBV7-2 and TRBJ2-7): GAGVSQSPSNKVTEKGKDVELRCDPISGHTALYWYRQSLGQGLEFLIYFQGNSAPDKSGLPSDRFSAERTGGSVSTLTIQRTQQEDSAVYLCASSLGLGPYEQYFGPGTRLTVT.

Written as DNA, the CDR3 is TGTGCCAGCTCAGAACAGGGGGCCATCTCCTACGAGCAGTACTTC. As protein: CASSEQGAISYEQYF. The V gene is TRBV18, the J gene TRBJ2-7, with 9 positions matching TRBD1. CDR3 length: 15 residues. Losses at the gene ends were 5 bases for V and 0 bases for J; bases not matched to a gene: 5. Germline V lookup: CDR1 KGHSH, CDR2 LQKENI.

This clonotype was seen ten or more times. The chain recombines TRBV5-1 with TRBJ1-2; no firm D call. There are 16 residues in the CDR3. Germline CDR1 is SGHRS and CDR2 is YFSETQ. The germline V and J ends were trimmed by 4 bases and 0 bases, with 16 bases remaining between them. CDR3 protein: CASSPSSVATNYGYTF. CDR3 DNA: TGCGCCAGCAGCCCCAGCTCCGTGGCCACTAACTATGGCTACACCTTC.

This clonotype was counted only a few times. This chain connects TRBV5-5 to TRBJ1-1; weak D call: TRBD1 (5 bases). V was pared by 0 bases and J by 3 bases, with 9 bases between. Germline CDR1 is SGHKS and CDR2 is YYEKEE (reference sequence). The CDR3 consists of 14 residues. CDR3 amino acids: CASSLAGWDTEAFF. The CDR3 DNA is TGTGCCAGCAGCTTGGCAGGGTGGGACACTGAAGCTTTCTTT. The full variable domain, completed using reference TRBV5-5 and TRBJ1-1, is DAGVTQSPTHLIKTRGQQVTLRCSPISGHKSVSWYQQVLGQGPQFIFQYYEKEERGRGNFPDRFSARQFPNYSSELNVNALLLGDSALYLCASSLAGWDTEAFFGQGTRLTVV.

This clonotype turned up a few times. The V gene is TRBV28, the J gene TRBJ2-7; D not certain. The CDR3 extends over 13 amino acids. Germline CDR1 and CDR2: MDHEN and SYDVKM. The V end lost 6 bases, the J end lost 2 bases, and 11 bases lay between the germline ends. The CDR3 here is CASSLTDTYEQYF. The CDR3 DNA sequence: TGTGCCAGCAGCCTCACAGATACCTACGAGCAGTACTTC.

This clonotype appeared many times. The J gene is TRBJ1-3, the V gene TRBV29-1; D is undetermined. The germline gives CDR1 SQVTM, CDR2 ANQGSEA. The CDR3 spans 12 residues. V dropped 5 bases and J dropped 0 bases, with 5 bases sitting between them. This chain's CDR3 is CSVRDSGNTIYF. In DNA form, the CDR3 reads TGCAGCGTTCGGGACTCTGGAAACACCATATATTTT.

V usage is TRBV12-3 or TRBV12-4 and J usage is TRBJ2-7; 10 nucleotides align to TRBD2. The ends lost 10 bases at V and 0 bases at J; junction bases unmatched: 3. The CDR3 is 13 amino acids. CDR3 amino acids: CATSSGSSYEQYF. DNA for the CDR3: TGTGCCACCTCTAGCGGGAGCTCCTACGAGCAGTACTTC.

The rearrangement joins TRBV2 to TRBJ2-6, with D unresolved. The ends were cut back, 5 bases at V and 1 base at J, with 9 bases in the middle. Germline V gene sequence: CDR1 SNHLY, CDR2 FYNNEI. This CDR3 spans 15 amino acids. The CDR3, as DNA: TGTGCCAGCAGTCTTTTGTCGTCTGGGGCCAACGTCCTGACTTTC. Translating gives CASSLLSSGANVLTF.

This clonotype has just a few counts. The rearrangement links TRBV4-2 to TRBJ2-5; possible D gene TRBD2, 5 bases. V lost 1 base to trimming and J lost 5 bases, with 11 bases between them. CDR1 LGHNA and CDR2 YNFKEQ come from the germline V gene. The CDR3 contains 14 residues. The CDR3 sequence: CASSQGRKPETQYF. The CDR3 coding sequence is TGTGCCAGCAGCCAAGGGAGGAAGCCGGAGACCCAGTACTTC.

This clonotype occurred a few times. In DNA form, the CDR3 reads TGTGCCAGCAGTTTTGTCGGTACCTACAATGAGCAGTTCTTC. Protein sequence: CASSFVGTYNEQFF. The chain combines TRBV12-3 or TRBV12-4 with TRBJ2-1; no clear D gene. The length of the CDR3 is 14 residues. Trimming stripped 3 bases from V and 2 bases from J, with 8 bases between.

The rearrangement uses TRBV19 and TRBJ1-4, with no clear D. Germline lookup yields CDR1 LNHDA and CDR2 SQIVND (reference sequence). V was pared by 5 bases and J by 3 bases, with 10 bases between. The CDR3 contains 14 residues. The CDR3 is CASSPGRPNEKLFF. The CDR3 nucleotides read TGTGCCAGTAGTCCCGGACGGCCTAATGAAAAACTGTTTTTT.

This clonotype was counted a few times. V gene TRBV6-2 or TRBV6-3 combines with J gene TRBJ2-2; D gene ambiguous. The CDR3 totals 14 residues. Germline lookup yields CDR1 MNHEY and CDR2 SVGEGT. The V and J ends lost 8 bases and 0 bases respectively, with 10 bases between them. In DNA form, the CDR3 reads TGTGCCAGCCACCGGCGAGCGAACACCGGGGAGCTGTTTTTT. This translates into CASHRRANTGELFF.

The chain joins TRBV7-2 to TRBJ2-1, with D hard to call. CDR1 and CDR2 from the germline V gene are SGHTA and FQGNSA. CDR3 length equals 14 residues. The V and J ends lost 5 bases and 8 bases respectively, with 16 bases between them. CDR3 sequence (DNA): TGTGCCAGCAGCCCCGCCCCGGCTATGGATGAGCAGTTCTTC. It codes for CASSPAPAMDEQFF.

This clonotype was seen ten or more times. J is TRBJ2-2 and V is TRBV7-2, with 10 positions matching TRBD2. Per the germline V gene, CDR1 is SGHTA and CDR2 is FQGNSA. V lost 5 bases to trimming and J lost 6 bases; unmatched junction nucleotides: 9. The CDR3 covers 16 residues. CDR3 in amino acids: CASSLRASGSAGELFF. The CDR3 DNA sequence: TGTGCCAGCAGCCTTAGAGCTAGCGGGAGCGCCGGGGAGCTGTTTTTT. Full variable domain (rest looked up from reference TRBV7-2 and TRBJ2-2): GAGVSQSPSNKVTEKGKDVELRCDPISGHTALYWYRQSLGQGLEFLIYFQGNSAPDKSGLPSDRFSAERTGGSVSTLTIQRTQQEDSAVYLCASSLRASGSAGELFFGEGSRLTVL.

This clonotype was counted at least ten times. The chain carries TRBV7-8 and TRBJ2-3; 13 bases align to TRBD2. Germline CDR1 SGHVS, CDR2 FQNEAQ. The CDR3 runs 18 residues. V was clipped by 5 bases and J by 3 bases; unmatched bases: 11. The chain's CDR3 is CASSLWGLAGSGTDTQYF. The CDR3 coding sequence is TGTGCCAGCAGCCTATGGGGACTAGCGGGATCAGGTACAGATACGCAGTATTTT.

The chain employs TRBV2 and TRBJ2-3, with 9 bases identical to TRBD2. J lost 6 bases, V lost 8 bases, and 12 bases had no gene match. From germline, CDR1 is SNHLY and CDR2 FYNNEI. This CDR3 spans 15 amino acids. In DNA form, the CDR3 reads TGTGCCAGCGGACTCCGAGGGACTAGCTTCGATACGCAGTATTTT. Protein: CASGLRGTSFDTQYF.

The V and J genes are TRBV6-5 and TRBJ1-2, with 10 bases matching TRBD1. V shed 5 bases and J 6 bases; nucleotides not matched to a gene: 9. In germline, CDR1 is MNHEY, CDR2 SVGAGI. The CDR3 covers 15 residues. This chain's CDR3 is CASSPGQGGRDGYTF. The CDR3 DNA sequence: TGTGCCAGCAGTCCCGGACAGGGGGGGAGGGATGGCTACACCTTC.

This clonotype was seen a few times. This rearrangement joins TRBV4-3 to TRBJ1-2; D is undetermined. The CDR3 totals 14 residues. Between the trimmed V and J ends, which lost 0 bases and 5 bases, there was a span of 10 bases. The germline gives CDR1 LGHNA, CDR2 YSLEER. The CDR3 reads CASSQDEQSYGYTF. CDR3 nucleotides: TGCGCCAGCAGCCAAGATGAGCAGTCATATGGCTACACCTTC.

This clonotype was found many times. The chain is built from TRBV20-1 and TRBJ2-2, with unresolved D. The V and J ends lost 0 bases and 0 bases respectively, with 8 bases between them. Germline V gives CDR1 DFQATT, CDR2 SNEGSKA (reference sequence). This CDR3 is built from 15 residues. The CDR3: CSAREGGPNTGELFF. For the CDR3, the DNA is TGCAGTGCTAGAGAGGGCGGACCGAACACCGGGGAGCTGTTTTTT.

This clonotype appeared many times. The rearrangement uses TRBV29-1 and TRBJ2-1, with no clear D. The V gene lost 4 bases and the J gene lost 4 bases, with 5 bases spanning the gap. This CDR3 region has 11 residues. CDR1 SQVTM and CDR2 ANQGSEA come from the germline V gene. The CDR3 DNA reads as TGCAGCGTTGCCGGTTACAATGAGCAGTTCTTC. It translates to CSVAGYNEQFF.